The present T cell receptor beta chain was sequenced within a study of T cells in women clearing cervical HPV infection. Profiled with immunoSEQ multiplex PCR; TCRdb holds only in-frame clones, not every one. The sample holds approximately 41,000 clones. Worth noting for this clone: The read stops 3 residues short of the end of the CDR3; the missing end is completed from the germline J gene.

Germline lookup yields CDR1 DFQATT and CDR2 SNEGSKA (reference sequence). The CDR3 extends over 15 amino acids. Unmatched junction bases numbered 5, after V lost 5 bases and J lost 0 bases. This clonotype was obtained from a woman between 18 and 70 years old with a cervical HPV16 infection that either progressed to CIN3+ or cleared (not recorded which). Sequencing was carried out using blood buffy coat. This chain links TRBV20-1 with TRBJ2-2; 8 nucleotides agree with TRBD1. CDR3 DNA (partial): TGCAGTGCTGAGGACAGGGACGCGAACACCGGGGAG. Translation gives CSAEDRDANTGE. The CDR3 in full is CSAEDRDANTGELFF.